Listed below are T cell receptor beta chains from one sample, sequenced in a study of technical replicates of blood from a handful of donors. TCRdb's table, derived via immunoSEQ multiplex PCR, lists solely in-frame clones and lacks some. The sample contains some 47,000 clones, 80% to 95% of which appear only once. Sample: PBMCs. The origin of the receptors is a human donor in good health. Some clones in this sample may be carry-over from other donors' samples. Both conserved end residues are part of each CDR3.

v_gene: TRBV10-3; len: 16; j_gene: TRBJ2-5; CDR3aa: CAISTSSGTGQETQYF
v_gene: TRBV25-1; len: 14; j_gene: TRBJ2-7; CDR3aa: CASRDSGSSYEQYF
v_gene: TRBV21-1; len: 15; j_gene: TRBJ1-1; CDR3aa: CASSKAFRENTEAFF
v_gene: TRBV5-1; len: 16; j_gene: TRBJ2-2; CDR3aa: CASSQRDSLNTGELFF
v_gene: TRBV4-1; len: 17; j_gene: TRBJ2-4; CDR3aa: CASSPGGAAGGKNIQYF
v_gene: TRBV25-1; len: 13; j_gene: TRBJ1-2; CDR3aa: CASQQEGNYGYTF
v_gene: TRBV10-3; len: 15; j_gene: TRBJ2-5; CDR3aa: CAIRGTSGDIGTQYF
v_gene: TRBV9; len: 15; j_gene: TRBJ2-3; CDR3aa: CASSASSSVADTQYF
v_gene: TRBV2; len: 13; j_gene: TRBJ1-6; CDR3aa: CARAGQGNSPLHF
v_gene: TRBV5-1; len: 16; j_gene: TRBJ2-2; CDR3aa: CASSTGLAGVGGELFF
v_gene: TRBV6-1; len: 12; j_gene: TRBJ2-1; CDR3aa: CASSVTRHEQFF
v_gene: TRBV5-1; len: 16; j_gene: TRBJ2-3; CDR3aa: CASSLAGRGGTDTQYF
v_gene: TRBV10-3; len: 14; j_gene: TRBJ2-1; CDR3aa: CAISGGTGNNEQFF
v_gene: TRBV29-1; len: 15; j_gene: TRBJ2-7; CDR3aa: CSPPNPREDSYEQYF
v_gene: TRBV5-4; len: 13; j_gene: TRBJ1-1; CDR3aa: CASSVGQSGGAFF
v_gene: TRBV7-8; len: 13; j_gene: TRBJ1-2; CDR3aa: CASSSDRGYSYTF
v_gene: TRBV6-5; len: 12; j_gene: TRBJ2-7; CDR3aa: CASSLQGGEQYF
v_gene: TRBV30; len: 14; j_gene: TRBJ1-1; CDR3aa: CAWSVDSMNTEAFF
v_gene: TRBV14; len: 15; j_gene: TRBJ1-3; CDR3aa: CASSPQRVSGNTIYF
v_gene: TRBV6-5; len: 15; j_gene: TRBJ1-5; CDR3aa: CASRLTGFSNQPQHF
v_gene: TRBV5-4; len: 16; j_gene: TRBJ2-7; CDR3aa: CASSRGLAGLTYEQYF
v_gene: TRBV6-5; len: 16; j_gene: TRBJ2-7; CDR3aa: CASSYSIRASGYEQYF
v_gene: TRBV5-8; len: 15; j_gene: TRBJ1-5; CDR3aa: CASSLAGLSNQPQHF
v_gene: TRBV7-9; len: 12; j_gene: TRBJ1-2; CDR3aa: CAGTGVSYGYTF
v_gene: TRBV6-4; len: 15; j_gene: TRBJ2-1; CDR3aa: CASQREAGASYEQFF
v_gene: TRBV5-1; len: 12; j_gene: TRBJ2-7; CDR3aa: CASSSGHFEQYF
v_gene: TRBV2; len: 15; j_gene: TRBJ1-2; CDR3aa: CASSEGQAPFYGYTF
v_gene: TRBV7-9; len: 16; j_gene: TRBJ2-7; CDR3aa: CASSFGTVLSYYEQYF
v_gene: TRBV11-3; len: 13; j_gene: TRBJ2-5; CDR3aa: CASSPRGLGTQYF
v_gene: TRBV18; len: 17; j_gene: TRBJ2-5; CDR3aa: CASSPGAGGPSQETQYF
v_gene: TRBV7-9; len: 16; j_gene: TRBJ2-7; CDR3aa: CASRATGTGSSYEQYF
v_gene: TRBV6-5; len: 14; j_gene: TRBJ1-5; CDR3aa: CASSSGQGGRPQHF
v_gene: TRBV7-2; len: 18; j_gene: TRBJ2-2; CDR3aa: CASSRTIQRTYAPGELFF
v_gene: TRBV11-3; len: 17; j_gene: TRBJ1-6; CDR3aa: CASSLFVWRKEGGPLHF
v_gene: TRBV5-4; len: 16; j_gene: TRBJ1-1; CDR3aa: CASSLGGSRGPTEAFF
v_gene: TRBV12-5; len: 16; j_gene: TRBJ2-1; CDR3aa: CASGPGTSGAYNEQFF
v_gene: TRBV5-4; len: 15; j_gene: TRBJ1-2; CDR3aa: CASSLGFRGLGGYTF
v_gene: TRBV10-3; len: 16; j_gene: TRBJ1-5; CDR3aa: CAISDSGDRGVQPQHF
v_gene: TRBV10-2; len: 14; j_gene: TRBJ2-6; CDR3aa: CASSSGGGANVLTF
v_gene: TRBV11-3; len: 15; j_gene: TRBJ2-1; CDR3aa: CASSRGLAGYNEQFF
v_gene: TRBV6-6; len: 14; j_gene: TRBJ1-1; CDR3aa: CASSPRGEGTEAFF
v_gene: TRBV6-5; len: 13; j_gene: TRBJ2-7; CDR3aa: CAHSQLANYEQYF
v_gene: TRBV6-4; len: 19; j_gene: TRBJ1-2; CDR3aa: CASRGYRGRFPCGPYGYTF
v_gene: TRBV7-3; len: 17; j_gene: TRBJ2-3; CDR3aa: CASSPPGLGLAGGAQYF
v_gene: TRBV9; len: 17; j_gene: TRBJ1-1; CDR3aa: CASSATGRRQGSTEAFF
v_gene: TRBV2; len: 12; j_gene: TRBJ1-2; CDR3aa: CARKDRAAGYTF
v_gene: TRBV7-2; len: 16; j_gene: TRBJ2-3; CDR3aa: CASSLLGGGATDTQYF
v_gene: TRBV5-4; len: 17; j_gene: TRBJ2-5; CDR3aa: CASSSMPGAGGKETQYF
v_gene: TRBV7-9; len: 17; j_gene: TRBJ1-1; CDR3aa: CASRPKRREKRNTEAFF
v_gene: TRBV30; len: 17; j_gene: TRBJ2-4; CDR3aa: CAWGLAGVGSAKNIQYF
v_gene: TRBV6-6; len: 12; j_gene: TRBJ2-5; CDR3aa: CASRLTDETQYF
v_gene: TRBV4-1; len: 15; j_gene: TRBJ2-7; CDR3aa: CASSTPGTGAYEQYF
v_gene: TRBV7-3; len: 18; j_gene: TRBJ1-4; CDR3aa: CASSLKAPPTGVHEKLFF
v_gene: TRBV4-1; len: 18; j_gene: TRBJ2-2; CDR3aa: CASSQDVSGRSNTGELFF
v_gene: TRBV7-6; len: 14; j_gene: TRBJ2-7; CDR3aa: CASSIRRDSYEQYF